This TCR beta chain emerged from a study of CD8 T cells in ankylosing spondylitis (dated by TCRdb to 2015 to 2018). Regarding the complete study: The study profiled T cell receptor beta repertoires in healthy donors and ankylosing spondylitis patients to find disease-linked TCR variants. The full study cohort was made up of approximately 27 ankylosing spondylitis patients and 108 healthy donors. Peripheral blood was sampled, and synovial fluid was also collected from ankylosing spondylitis patients. Overall study outcomes, separate from this receptor: Significant enrichment of the disease-linked clones was reported in matched synovial fluid samples from ankylosing spondylitis patients. Blood from ankylosing spondylitis patients appeared to be characterized by a TCR beta motif composed of under 10 highly homologous amino acid variants. Some motif variants had previously been reported in the synovial fluid and blood of reactive arthritis patients, which suggests shared mechanisms of disease initiation. The disease-linked clones showed a CD8+ phenotype and occurred at relatively low frequencies in peripheral blood.

CDR1 and CDR2, per the germline V gene, are MNHNS and SASEGT. The CDR3 goes from the cysteine to the phenylalanine over 16 residues. The CDR3 DNA has 48 bases and is translated from base 1. V trim: 1 base; J trim: 5 bases; unmatched bases: 8. Sequencing took place on an Illumina HiSeq 2500. TCR beta libraries were prepared by quantitative 5'-RACE with molecular barcodes. Turning to the authors' computational methods: To identify disease-linked TCR variants, a new computational method was used, one built on a probabilistic model of VDJ rearrangement. The public reads were reanalyzed by TCRdb: fastp trimming at Q25, MiXCR alignment, in-frame beta chains only. A single entry per CDR3 protein holds the most common genes and DNA from its merged rows. The V and J calls and clone size come from TCRdb's table, not from the authors' own analysis. In all, the sample holds more than 150,000 distinct CDR3 sequences, and roughly 13% of those were seen once. The top ten constitute about 17% of the sample.

Remarks on this clonotype: Its antigen is still unknown. Base qualities are not at hand, and no much larger clone is one base apart.

Material: blood, either unsorted or a sorted T cell fraction (not recorded which). This TCR was recovered from a male donor with ankylosing spondylitis or in good health (not recorded which). The receptor chain draws on TRBV6-1 and TRBJ2-5; 9 bases in between match TRBD2. In nucleotide form, the sequence is TGTGCCAGCAGTGAAGACCCTAGCGGGGTATTGGAGACCCAGTACTTC. This gives the protein CASSEDPSGVLETQYF.